Following are 12 T cell receptor beta chains from one sample sequenced in a study of blood T cells in healthy people across ages. For the second PCR, which ran for about 6 to 11 cycles, a sample-barcoded 5' primer and a J-beta primer mix were used. TCRdb reprocessed the 5' RACE reads with MiXCR, giving one entry per CDR3 protein. Of roughly 700,000 distinct CDR3 sequences in the sample, over 45% are singletons; the top ten hold roughly a third. Source material: blood. The receptors shown here come from a woman aged 60-75 years in good health.

V and J are TRBV19 and TRBJ1-5; 7 bases are shared with TRBD1. Germline V lookup: CDR1 LNHDA, CDR2 SQIVND (reference sequence). This CDR3 spans 15 amino acids. The junction had 7 bases not matched to a gene; V was cut back by 4 bases and J by 4 bases. CDR3 DNA sequence: TGTGCCAGTAGTAGCCGACAGGGAGCGAATCAGCCCCAGCATTTT. Its translation: CASSSRQGANQPQHF.

The rearrangement links TRBV7-2 to TRBJ1-6, with D unresolved. The V end lost 3 bases, the J end lost 13 bases, and 13 bases lay between the germline ends. Germline lookup yields CDR1 SGHTA and CDR2 FQGNSA. The CDR3 length is 13 residues. The CDR3 protein is CASSLTPGTPLHF. For the CDR3, the DNA is TGTGCCAGCAGCTTGACACCTGGTACGCCCCTCCACTTT. The whole variable domain, remainder taken from reference TRBV7-2 and TRBJ1-6, is GAGVSQSPSNKVTEKGKDVELRCDPISGHTALYWYRQSLGQGLEFLIYFQGNSAPDKSGLPSDRFSAERTGGSVSTLTIQRTQQEDSAVYLCASSLTPGTPLHFGNGTRLTVT.

J is TRBJ2-7 and V is TRBV28; D may correspond to TRBD1 or TRBD2 (5 bases each). Germline V gene data show CDR1 as MDHEN and CDR2 as SYDVKM. Trimming stripped 3 bases from V and 3 bases from J, with 12 bases between. There are 14 residues in the CDR3. This CDR3 is CASSFGGQSYEQYF. The CDR3, as DNA: TGTGCCAGCAGTTTTGGGGGTCAGAGCTACGAGCAGTACTTC.

The CDR3 DNA follows: TGTGCCAGCAGTTCGACAGGGTCTTCGAACATTCAGTACTTC. This translates into CASSSTGSSNIQYF. The V gene is TRBV6-5, the J gene TRBJ2-7, with TRBD1 identical over 7 bases. TRBJ2-4 explains the end of the DNA better; the J call may be wrong. Germline V gene data show CDR1 as MNHEY and CDR2 as SVGAGI. This CDR3 has 14 residues.

The rearrangement uses TRBV20-1 and TRBJ2-3; D possibly matches TRBD1 or TRBD2 (5 bases each). Germline lookup yields CDR1 DFQATT and CDR2 SNEGSKA (reference sequence). Trimming took 0 bases from V and 8 from J, leaving 18 bases between them. The CDR3 has 15 amino acids. For the CDR3, the DNA is TGCAGTGCTAGAGAGACCAGGGAAGACGCGGGTACGCAGTATTTT. It translates to CSARETREDAGTQYF.

This clonotype was detected many times. This chain links TRBV20-1 with TRBJ2-5; 9 nucleotides agree with TRBD1. Germline V gives CDR1 DFQATT, CDR2 SNEGSKA (reference sequence). V dropped 6 bases and J dropped 1; count of bases not matched to a gene: 9. The CDR3 contains 15 residues. The CDR3 loop reads CSAGTGSPIQETQYF. The CDR3, as DNA: TGCAGTGCCGGGACAGGGAGCCCCATCCAAGAGACCCAGTACTTC.

The gene calls are TRBV5-1 and TRBJ1-2, with TRBD1 identical over 8 bases. Trimming removed 5 bases from V and 4 bases from J; junction bases left unmatched: 7. Germline V gives CDR1 SGHRS, CDR2 YFSETQ. CDR3 length: 14 residues. The CDR3 spells CASRPDRDGYGYTF. The CDR3 region has the DNA TGCGCCAGCAGGCCGGACAGGGACGGCTATGGCTACACCTTC. Together with reference TRBV5-1 and TRBJ1-2, the CDR3 gives the full variable domain: KAGVTQTPRYLIKTRGQQVTLSCSPISGHRSVSWYQQTPGQGLQFLFEYFSETQRNKGNFPGRFSGRQFSNSRSEMNVSTLELGDSALYLCASRPDRDGYGYTFGSGTRLTVV.

The rearrangement uses TRBV12-5 and TRBJ1-1; D remains unclear. Trimming removed 6 bases at V and 6 bases at J, with 14 bases between. Germline V gene sequence: CDR1 LGHNT, CDR2 FRNRAP. CDR3 size: 13 residues. The CDR3: CASGIGGYAEAFF. The CDR3 nucleotides are TGTGCTAGTGGCATAGGCGGGTACGCTGAAGCTTTCTTT. Complete variable domain (other parts from reference TRBV12-5 and TRBJ1-1): DARVTQTPRHKVTEMGQEVTMRCQPILGHNTVFWYRQTMMQGLELLAYFRNRAPLDDSGMPKDRFSAEMPDATLATLKIQPSEPRDSAVYFCASGIGGYAEAFFGQGTRLTVV.

The chain is built from TRBV20-1 and TRBJ2-7; 7 bases are a match to TRBD1. The length of the CDR3 is 15 residues. From germline, CDR1 is DFQATT and CDR2 SNEGSKA (reference sequence). V lost 6 bases, J lost 2 bases, and 13 bases stayed unmatched. CDR3 in amino acids: CSARNGRDRTYEQYF. CDR3 DNA: TGCAGTGCCCGAAATGGCCGGGACAGAACCTACGAGCAGTACTTC.

This clonotype has only one observation. The V and J genes are TRBV6-2 or TRBV6-3 and TRBJ2-5, with D maybe TRBD2 (6 bases). The DNA matches TRBJ2-7 better at its end, which makes the J call doubtful. CDR1 is MNHEY and CDR2 is SVGEGT in the germline V gene. The CDR3 has 16 residues. Here the CDR3 DNA reads TGTGCCAGCACCCCCCTCCCCGGGGGTGGCTCCTACGAGCAGTACTTC. It translates to CASTPLPGGGSYEQYF.

This clonotype occurred once. This sequence joins TRBV28 and TRBJ2-7; TRBD1 agrees at 9 bases. This CDR3 is built from 14 residues. The germline V gene encodes CDR1 MDHEN and CDR2 SYDVKM. The trim removed 7 bases at V and 1 base at J, leaving 5 bases unmatched. CDR3: CASTATGGSYEQYF. The CDR3 nucleotides are TGTGCCAGCACCGCGACAGGGGGATCCTACGAGCAGTACTTC. Combining the CDR3 with reference TRBV28 and TRBJ2-7 gives the whole variable domain DVKVTQSSRYLVKRTGEKVFLECVQDMDHENMFWYRQDPGLGLRLIYFSYDVKMKEKGDIPEGYSVSREKKERFSLILESASTNQTSMYLCASTATGGSYEQYFGPGTRLTVT.

This clonotype has a handful of counts. The junction differs from germline at one of its ends, possibly a read error. V and J are TRBV7-7 and TRBJ2-3, with D possibly being TRBD1 or TRBD2 (5 bases each). Germline CDR1 and CDR2: SSHAT and FNYEAQ (reference sequence). This CDR3 is 15 amino acids long. The CDR3 bases are TGTGCTAGCAGCCCCTTTGGGGGTGTTAGGGATCCGCAGTATTTT. It is translated as CASSPFGGVRDPQYF. Full variable domain (missing parts from reference TRBV7-7 and TRBJ2-3): GAGVSQSPRYKVTKRGQDVTLRCDPISSHATLYWYQQALGQGPEFLTYFNYEAQPDKSGLPSDRFSAERPEGSISTLTIQRTEQRDSAMYRCASSPFGGVRDPQYFGPGTRLTVL.